The clone carrying this T cell receptor beta chain occurred a few times. Since a much larger clone is just one base distant, this may be a read error. Other nucleotide sequences in the sample specify the same CDR3. Source study methods: A distant-metastasis classifier for papillary thyroid cancer was built using CDR3 differences across clinicopathological groups. TCRdb used MiXCR to call clones anew from the PCR reads. TCRdb, not the authors, supplied the V and J calls. Found here are about 8,000 clones, roughly a quarter of them singletons; the top ten hold around a quarter. From germline, CDR1 is SGHNT and CDR2 YYREEE (reference sequence). The CDR3 length is 17 residues. This sample is part of a study of metastatic and nonmetastatic thyroid tumors. For the study at large: Samples came from malignant and benign thyroid patients, and repertoires were compared across blood and tumor or nodule tissue.

Before thyroid surgery, none of the patients had received any treatment. Sequenced input: tumor tissue. V and J are TRBV5-4 and TRBJ1-2, with 11 bases identical to TRBD1. The TCR was taken from a female donor with papillary thyroid cancer or a benign thyroid nodule (not recorded which). Some clones in this sample may be carry-over from other donors' samples. The CDR3 DNA reads TGTGCCAGCAGCTCCCACTCTCCGGGACAGGGGGGCTATGGCTATACCTTC. Translation: CASSSHSPGQGGYGYTF.